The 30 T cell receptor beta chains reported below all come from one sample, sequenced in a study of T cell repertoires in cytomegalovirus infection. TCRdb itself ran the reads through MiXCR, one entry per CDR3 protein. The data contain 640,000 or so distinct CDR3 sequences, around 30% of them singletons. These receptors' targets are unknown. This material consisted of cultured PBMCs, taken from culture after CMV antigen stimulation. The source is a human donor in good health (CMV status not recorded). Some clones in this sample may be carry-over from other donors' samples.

The DNA for the CDR3 is TGTGCCAGCAGCTTAATTTATACGGTCCGGGGTCACAATGAGCAGTTCTTC. Protein: CASSLIYTVRGHNEQFF. The V and J genes are TRBV7-6 and TRBJ2-1, with D possibly matching TRBD2 (5 bases). There are 17 residues in the CDR3. From germline, CDR1 is SGHVS and CDR2 FNYEAQ. The V gene lost 2 bases and the J gene lost 5 bases, with 19 bases spanning the gap.

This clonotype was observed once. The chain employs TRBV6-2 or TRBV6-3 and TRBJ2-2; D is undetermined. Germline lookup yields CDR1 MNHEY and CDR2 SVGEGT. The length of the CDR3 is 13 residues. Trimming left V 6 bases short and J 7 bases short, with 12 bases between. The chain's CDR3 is CASSDRWNGELFF. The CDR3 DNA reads TGTGCCAGCAGCGACCGCTGGAACGGGGAGCTGTTTTTT.

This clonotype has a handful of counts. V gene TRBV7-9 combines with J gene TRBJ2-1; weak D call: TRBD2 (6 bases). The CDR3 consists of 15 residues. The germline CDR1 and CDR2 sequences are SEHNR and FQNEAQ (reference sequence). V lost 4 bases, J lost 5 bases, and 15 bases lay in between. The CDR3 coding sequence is TGTGCCAGCAGCTCCGCGGGGTTAGGGAACAATGAGCAGTTCTTC. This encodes CASSSAGLGNNEQFF.

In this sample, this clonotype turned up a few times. The CDR3 DNA follows: TGTGCCAGCAGAATCCAGGGGGCCACTGAAGCTTTCTTT. Its protein is CASRIQGATEAFF. The chain couples TRBV6-6 to TRBJ1-1; 8 nucleotides line up with TRBD1. V was clipped by 6 bases and J by 4 bases; unmatched bases: 4. Germline V CDR1 and CDR2: MNHNY, SVGAGI (reference sequence). The CDR3 has 13 amino acids.

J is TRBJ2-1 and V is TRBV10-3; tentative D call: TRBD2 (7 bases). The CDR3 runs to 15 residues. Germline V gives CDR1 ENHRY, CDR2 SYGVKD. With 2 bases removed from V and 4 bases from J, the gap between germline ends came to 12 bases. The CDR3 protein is CAISEKGGGYNEQFF. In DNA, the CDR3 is TGTGCCATCAGTGAGAAGGGGGGGGGGTACAATGAGCAGTTCTTC.

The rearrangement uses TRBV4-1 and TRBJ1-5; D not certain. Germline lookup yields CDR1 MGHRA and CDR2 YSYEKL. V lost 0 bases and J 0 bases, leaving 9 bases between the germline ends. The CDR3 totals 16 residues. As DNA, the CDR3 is TGCGCCAGCAGCCAAGATTTTGCGATTAGCAATCAGCCCCAGCATTTT. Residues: CASSQDFAISNQPQHF.

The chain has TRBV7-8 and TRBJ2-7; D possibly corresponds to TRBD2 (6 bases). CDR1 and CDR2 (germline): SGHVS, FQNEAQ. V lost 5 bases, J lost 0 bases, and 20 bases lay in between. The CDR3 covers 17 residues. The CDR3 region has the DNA TGTGCCAGCAGCCCCCGCCCCGCGCGGGAAAACTCCTACGAGCAGTACTTC. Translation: CASSPRPARENSYEQYF.

The CDR3 loop is CASSSQGADYGYTF. The DNA of the CDR3 is TGTGCCAGCAGTTCACAGGGGGCTGACTATGGCTACACCTTC. The chain has TRBV6-8 and TRBJ1-2; TRBD1 aligns across 9 bases. The CDR3 has 14 residues. V lost 4 bases, J lost 3 bases, and 3 bases stayed unmatched. Germline CDR1 MNHGY, CDR2 SAAAGT.

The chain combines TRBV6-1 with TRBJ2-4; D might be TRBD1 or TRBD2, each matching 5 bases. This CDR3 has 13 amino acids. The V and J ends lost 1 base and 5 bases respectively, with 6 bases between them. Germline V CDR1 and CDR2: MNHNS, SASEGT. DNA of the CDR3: TGTGCCAGCAGTGAAGTGGGGGAAAACATTCAGTACTTC. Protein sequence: CASSEVGENIQYF.

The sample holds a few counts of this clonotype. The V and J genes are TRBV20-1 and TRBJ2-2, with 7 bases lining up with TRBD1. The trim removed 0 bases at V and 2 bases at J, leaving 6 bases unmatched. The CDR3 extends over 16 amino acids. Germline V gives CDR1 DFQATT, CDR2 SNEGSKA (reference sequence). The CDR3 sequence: CSARDSGTENTGELFF. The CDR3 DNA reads TGCAGTGCTAGAGATTCCGGGACAGAAAACACCGGGGAGCTGTTTTTT.

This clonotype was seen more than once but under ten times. DNA of the CDR3: TGTGCCATCAGTGGAAACGGCCAGGAAGAGACCCAGTACTTC. The encoded protein is CAISGNGQEETQYF. The chain combines TRBV10-3 with TRBJ2-5; D gene ambiguous. Germline CDR1 reads ENHRY; CDR2 reads SYGVKD. The CDR3 totals 14 residues. V lost 4 bases to trimming and J lost 3 bases, with 12 bases between them.

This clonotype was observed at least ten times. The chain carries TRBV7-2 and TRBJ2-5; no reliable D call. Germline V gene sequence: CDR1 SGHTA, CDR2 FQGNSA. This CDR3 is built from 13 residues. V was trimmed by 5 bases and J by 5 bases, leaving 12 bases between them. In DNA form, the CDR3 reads TGTGCCAGCAGCATAGTCATTATGGAGACCCAGTACTTC. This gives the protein CASSIVIMETQYF.

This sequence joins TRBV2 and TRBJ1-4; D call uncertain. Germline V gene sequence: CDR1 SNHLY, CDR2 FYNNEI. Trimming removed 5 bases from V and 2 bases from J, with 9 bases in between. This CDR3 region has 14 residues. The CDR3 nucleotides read TGTGCCAGCAGTACAAGGATCACTAATGAAAAACTGTTTTTT. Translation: CASSTRITNEKLFF.

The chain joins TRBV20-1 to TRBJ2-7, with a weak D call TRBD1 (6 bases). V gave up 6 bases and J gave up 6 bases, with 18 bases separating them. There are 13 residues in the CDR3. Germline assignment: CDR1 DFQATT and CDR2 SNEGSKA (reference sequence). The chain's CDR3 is CSAWDTPWGEQYF. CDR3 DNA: TGCAGTGCCTGGGACACCCCGTGGGGCGAGCAGTACTTC.

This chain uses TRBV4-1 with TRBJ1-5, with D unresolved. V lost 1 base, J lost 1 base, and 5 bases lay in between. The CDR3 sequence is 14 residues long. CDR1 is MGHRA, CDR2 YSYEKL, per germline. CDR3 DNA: TGCGCCAGCAGCCAAGGCACGAGCAATCAGCCCCAGCATTTT. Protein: CASSQGTSNQPQHF.

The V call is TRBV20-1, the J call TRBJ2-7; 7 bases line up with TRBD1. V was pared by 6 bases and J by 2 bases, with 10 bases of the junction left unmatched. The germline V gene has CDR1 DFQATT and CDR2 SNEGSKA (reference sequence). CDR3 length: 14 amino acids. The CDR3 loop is CSAHKGTDTYEQYF. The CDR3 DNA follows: TGCAGTGCCCACAAGGGGACAGACACCTACGAGCAGTACTTC.

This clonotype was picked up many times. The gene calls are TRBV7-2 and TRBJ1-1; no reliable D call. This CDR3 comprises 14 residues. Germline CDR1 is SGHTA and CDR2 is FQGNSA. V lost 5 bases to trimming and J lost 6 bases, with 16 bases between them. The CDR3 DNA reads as TGTGCCAGCAGCACCCCCTACTACAGCGCTGAAGCTTTCTTT. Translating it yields CASSTPYYSAEAFF. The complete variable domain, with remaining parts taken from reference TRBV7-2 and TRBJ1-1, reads GAGVSQSPSNKVTEKGKDVELRCDPISGHTALYWYRQSLGQGLEFLIYFQGNSAPDKSGLPSDRFSAERTGGSVSTLTIQRTQQEDSAVYLCASSTPYYSAEAFFGQGTRLTVV.

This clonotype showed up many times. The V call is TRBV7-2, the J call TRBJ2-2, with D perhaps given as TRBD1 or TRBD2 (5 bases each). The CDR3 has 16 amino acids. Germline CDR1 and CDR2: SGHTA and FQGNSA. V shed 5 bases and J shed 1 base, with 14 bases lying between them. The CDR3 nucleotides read TGTGCCAGCAGCAAAACCGGGACCCTGAACACCGGGGAGCTGTTTTTT. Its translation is CASSKTGTLNTGELFF.

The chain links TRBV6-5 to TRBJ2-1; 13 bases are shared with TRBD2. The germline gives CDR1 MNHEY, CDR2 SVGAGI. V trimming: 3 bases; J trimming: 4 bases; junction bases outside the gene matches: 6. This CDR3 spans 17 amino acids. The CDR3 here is CASSYYWTSGGYNEQFF. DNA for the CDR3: TGTGCCAGCAGTTATTACTGGACTAGCGGGGGTTACAATGAGCAGTTCTTC.

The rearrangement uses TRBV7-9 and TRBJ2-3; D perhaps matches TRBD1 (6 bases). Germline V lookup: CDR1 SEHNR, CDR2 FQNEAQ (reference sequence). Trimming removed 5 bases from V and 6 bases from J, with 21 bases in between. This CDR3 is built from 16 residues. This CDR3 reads CASSPRGGRATDTQYF. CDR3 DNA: TGTGCCAGCAGCCCCAGAGGGGGTCGAGCAACGGATACGCAGTATTTT.

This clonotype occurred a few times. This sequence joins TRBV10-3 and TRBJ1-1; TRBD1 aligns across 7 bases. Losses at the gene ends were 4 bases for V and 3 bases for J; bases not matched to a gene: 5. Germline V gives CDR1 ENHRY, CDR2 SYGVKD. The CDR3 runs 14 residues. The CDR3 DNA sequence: TGTGCCATCAGTGCGGTCAGGGGGGACACTGAAGCTTTCTTT. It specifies CAISAVRGDTEAFF.

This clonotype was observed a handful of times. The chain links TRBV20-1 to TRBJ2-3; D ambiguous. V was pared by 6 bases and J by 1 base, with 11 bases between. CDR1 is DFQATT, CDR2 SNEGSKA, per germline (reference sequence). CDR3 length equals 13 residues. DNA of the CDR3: TGCAGTGCCTTTAGCCAGGGCACAGATACGCAGTATTTT. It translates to CSAFSQGTDTQYF.

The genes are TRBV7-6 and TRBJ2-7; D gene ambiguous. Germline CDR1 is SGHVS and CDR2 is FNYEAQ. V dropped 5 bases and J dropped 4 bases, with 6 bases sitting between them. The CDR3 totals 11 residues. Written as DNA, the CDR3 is TGTGCCAGCAGCGATAAATACGAGCAGTACTTC. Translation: CASSDKYEQYF.

CDR3 loop: CASIGVYNEQFF. The CDR3 nucleotides read TGTGCCAGCATCGGAGTCTACAATGAGCAGTTCTTC. V and J are TRBV28 and TRBJ2-1; D uncertain. There are 12 residues in the CDR3. V gave up 7 bases and J gave up 3 bases, with 7 bases separating them. Germline CDR1 reads MDHEN; CDR2 reads SYDVKM.

The DNA for the CDR3 is TGCAGTGCTAGTTCTAGCGGGGTCTCCTACGAGCAGTACTTC. Translating it yields CSASSSGVSYEQYF. V gene TRBV20-1 combines with J gene TRBJ2-7; 9 bases agree with TRBD2. Germline loops: CDR1 DFQATT, CDR2 SNEGSKA (reference sequence). CDR3 length: 14 residues. Unmatched junction bases numbered 3, after V lost 3 bases and J lost 0 bases.

Here the CDR3 DNA reads TGTGCCAGCAGTGAAGCCTGGACAGGTGAACCCTACGAGCAGTACTTC. Amino acids: CASSEAWTGEPYEQYF. The chain couples TRBV6-1 to TRBJ2-7, with 7 nucleotides matching TRBD1. The V gene's germline CDR1 is MNHNS and CDR2 SASEGT. The CDR3 is 16 amino acids. V lost 0 bases and J lost 2; bases outside the gene matches: 7.

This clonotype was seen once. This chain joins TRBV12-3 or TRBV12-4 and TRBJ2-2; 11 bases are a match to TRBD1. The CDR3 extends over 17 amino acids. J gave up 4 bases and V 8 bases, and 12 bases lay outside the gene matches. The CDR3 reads CASVRDRGSLSTGELFF. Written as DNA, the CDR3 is TGTGCCAGCGTGAGGGACAGGGGGTCCCTGAGCACCGGGGAGCTGTTTTTT.

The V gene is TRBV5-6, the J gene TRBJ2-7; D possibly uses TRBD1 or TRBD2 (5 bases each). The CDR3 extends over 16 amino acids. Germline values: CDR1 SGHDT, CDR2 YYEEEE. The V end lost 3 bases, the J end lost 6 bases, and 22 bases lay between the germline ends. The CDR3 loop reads CASSSGPGLSSAEQYF. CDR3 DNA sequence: TGTGCCAGCAGCTCTGGACCGGGGCTATCAAGCGCCGAGCAGTACTTC.

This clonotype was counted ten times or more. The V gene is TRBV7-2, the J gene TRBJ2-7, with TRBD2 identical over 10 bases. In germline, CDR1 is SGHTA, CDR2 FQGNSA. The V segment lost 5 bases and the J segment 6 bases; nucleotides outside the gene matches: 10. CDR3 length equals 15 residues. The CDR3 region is CASSQLAGGIGEQYF. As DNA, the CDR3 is TGTGCCAGCAGCCAATTAGCGGGAGGAATTGGCGAGCAGTACTTC.

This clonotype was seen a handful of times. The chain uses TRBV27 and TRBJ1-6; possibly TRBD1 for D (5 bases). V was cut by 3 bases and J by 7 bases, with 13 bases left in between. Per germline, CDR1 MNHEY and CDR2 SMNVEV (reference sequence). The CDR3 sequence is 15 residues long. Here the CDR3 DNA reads TGTGCCAGCAGTTTCGGAGGGGTCTGGAATTCACCCCTCCACTTT. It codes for CASSFGGVWNSPLHF.